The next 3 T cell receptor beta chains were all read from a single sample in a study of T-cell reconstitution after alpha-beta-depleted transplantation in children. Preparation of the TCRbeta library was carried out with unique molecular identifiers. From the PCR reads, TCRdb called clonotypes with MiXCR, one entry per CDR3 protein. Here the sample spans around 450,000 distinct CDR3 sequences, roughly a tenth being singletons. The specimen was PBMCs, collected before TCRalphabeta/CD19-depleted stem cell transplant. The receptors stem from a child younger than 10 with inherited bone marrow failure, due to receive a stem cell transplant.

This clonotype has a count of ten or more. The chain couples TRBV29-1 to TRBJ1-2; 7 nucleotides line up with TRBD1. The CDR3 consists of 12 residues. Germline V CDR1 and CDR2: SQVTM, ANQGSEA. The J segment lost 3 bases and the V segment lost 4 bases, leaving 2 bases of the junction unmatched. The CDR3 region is CSVADRDYGYTF. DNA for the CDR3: TGCAGCGTTGCAGACAGGGACTATGGCTACACCTTC.

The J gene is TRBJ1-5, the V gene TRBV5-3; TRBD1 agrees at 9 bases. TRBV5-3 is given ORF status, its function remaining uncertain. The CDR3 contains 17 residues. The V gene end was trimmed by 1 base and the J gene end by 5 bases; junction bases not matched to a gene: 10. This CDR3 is CARSLCLQQGADQPQHF. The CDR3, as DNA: TGTGCCAGAAGCTTGTGCTTACAACAGGGGGCAGATCAGCCCCAGCATTTT.

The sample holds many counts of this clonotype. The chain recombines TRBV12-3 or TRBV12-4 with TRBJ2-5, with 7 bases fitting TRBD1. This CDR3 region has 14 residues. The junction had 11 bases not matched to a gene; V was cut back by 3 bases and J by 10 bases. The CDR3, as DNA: TGTGCCAGCAGTTTTCGTGCAGGGGGAGAGGACCAGTACTTC. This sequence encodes CASSFRAGGEDQYF.